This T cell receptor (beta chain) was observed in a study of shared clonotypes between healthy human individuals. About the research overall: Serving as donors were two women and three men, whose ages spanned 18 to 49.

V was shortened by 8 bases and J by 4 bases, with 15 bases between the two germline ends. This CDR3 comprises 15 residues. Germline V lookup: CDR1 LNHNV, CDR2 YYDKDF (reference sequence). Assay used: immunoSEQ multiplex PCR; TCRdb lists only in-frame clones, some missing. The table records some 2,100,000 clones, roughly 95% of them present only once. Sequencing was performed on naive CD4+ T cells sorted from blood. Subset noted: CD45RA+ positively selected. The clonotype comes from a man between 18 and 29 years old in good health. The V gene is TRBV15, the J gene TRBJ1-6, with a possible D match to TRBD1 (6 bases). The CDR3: CATRTPDRYNSPLHF. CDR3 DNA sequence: TGTGCCACCCGGACGCCGGACAGATATAATTCACCCCTCCACTTT.